This T cell receptor beta chain was captured by sequencing in a study of blood T cell repertoires in COVID-19. Libraries were prepared by immunoSEQ multiplex PCR; TCRdb keeps only in-frame clonotypes and omits some of them. This table has around 250,000 clones, around 93% appearing once. The origin of this receptor is a human donor in a cohort exposed to, infected with or recovered from COVID-19 (not recorded which). The donor label of this sample is uncertain. Sequenced material: PBMCs or T cells enriched from blood (not recorded which).

DNA for the CDR3: TGTGCCAGCAGCTTAGGACAGGGGGGTTCACCCCTCCACTTT. It specifies CASSLGQGGSPLHF. The rearrangement links TRBV13 to TRBJ1-6; 8 nucleotides match TRBD1. V lost 0 bases to trimming and J lost 9 bases; unmatched junction nucleotides: 1. Germline values: CDR1 PRHDT, CDR2 FYEKMQ (reference sequence). This CDR3 has 14 residues.